Listed below are T cell receptor beta chains from one sample, sequenced in a study of tumor-infiltrating lymphocytes in primary liver carcinoma. TCRdb ran MiXCR on the multiplex PCR reads and lists one entry per CDR3 protein. The table records under 200,000 distinct CDR3 sequences, roughly 80% of them present only once. Sequenced material: tumor tissue from primary liver carcinoma. These TCRs come from a middle-aged man with primary liver carcinoma and hepatitis B virus infection. Each CDR3 is given with its conserved first and last residue. D genes are given only for firm matches. Some rows mark clone size as missing; the rest say once, few, many or name a class of expanded clone.

>-|TRBJ1-2|TRBD1|TRBV10-3
TGTGCCATCAGTAAGGCGACAGGGTATGGCTACACCTTC
CAISKATGYGYTF
>-|TRBJ2-7|-|TRBV3-1
TGTGCCAGCAGTGATAAGTATGAGCACTACTTC
CASSDKYEHYF
>-|TRBJ2-3|-|TRBV5-1
TGCGCCATCAGCTTGAGGACGGGCGGCAGCACAGATATGCTGTATTTT
CAISLRTGGSTDMLYF
>-|TRBJ1-6|TRBD1|TRBV12-3/TRBV12-4
TGTGCCGGCAGTTTACAGGGGACCGATTCACCCCCCCACTTT
CAGSLQGTDSPPHF
>-|TRBJ2-7|-|TRBV28
TGTACCAGCAGTCCCGGACAGGACTACGAGCAGTATTTC
CTSSPGQDYEQYF
>-|TRBJ1-6|TRBD1|TRBV5-5
TGCGCCAGCAGCCCTACCGGGACAGGTGATTCACCCATCCACTTT
CASSPTGTGDSPIHF
>many|TRBJ1-3|-|TRBV30
TGTGCCTTGATCCCTTCTGGAAACACCATATATTTT
CALIPSGNTIYF
>-|TRBJ2-2|-|TRBV10-1
TGCGCCAGCTCCAACGGCACAGACACCGGGGAGGTGCTTTTT
CASSNGTDTGEVLF
>-|TRBJ2-2|TRBD2|TRBV5-6
TGTGCCAGCAGCTTGGTGAGCGGGAGCAACGCCCGGGAGCTGTTTTTT
CASSLVSGSNARELFF
>-|TRBJ2-4|TRBD2|TRBV11-1
TGTGCCATCAGCTTTCCCGGGACTAGGGGGACCAAAATCAATCAGTACTTC
CAISFPGTRGTKINQYF
>-|TRBJ2-2|TRBD1|TRBV4-2
TGTGCCAGCCAAGAACTACAGGGGGCCGGGGAGTTGTTTTTT
CASQELQGAGELFF
>few|TRBJ2-6|-|TRBV6-5
TGTGTCAGCAGTTACAATCCTAGTGGGAGTATTGGGGCCAACGTCCTGACTTTC
CVSSYNPSGSIGANVLTF
>-|TRBJ2-7|TRBD2|TRBV7-8
TGTACCAGCAGCTTCCAGCGGGACTACCATAACGAGCAGTATTTC
CTSSFQRDYHNEQYF
>once|TRBJ2-1|-|TRBV29-1
TGTAGCGTTGATATTTCTAGGGTCAATACCAATGAGCAGTTCTTC
CSVDISRVNTNEQFF
>-|TRBJ2-1|-|TRBV11-3
TGTGCCAGCAGCTTATGGCGGCAGGATACTCGGATGTCCTACAATGAGCAGTTCTTC
CASSLWRQDTRMSYNEQFF
>-|TRBJ1-3|TRBD1|TRBV25-1
TGTGCCAGCAGGAGGACAGGGGGAGACTCTGGAAACACCATATATTTT
CASRRTGGDSGNTIYF
>-|TRBJ2-5|-|TRBV4-1
TGCGCCAGCAGCTCTTCAGGAGGCACCGCTAGTGGCCAAGAGACCCAGTACTTC
CASSSSGGTASGQETQYF
>-|TRBJ2-1|TRBD2|TRBV5-4
TGTGCCAGCACCCACCTGGCGGGAGATGAGCAGTTCTTC
CASTHLAGDEQFF
>once|TRBJ2-3|TRBD2|TRBV6-2/TRBV6-3
TGTGCCAGGAGTTACCTAGTGGGAGGGCCGACAGATACGCAGTATTTT
CARSYLVGGPTDTQYF
>-|TRBJ1-4|TRBD1|TRBV11-2
TGTACCAGCAGCTTAGGGCAGGGGGTTGGAAAACTGTTTTTT
CTSSLGQGVGKLFF
>-|TRBJ2-7|-|TRBV10-1
TGCACCAGCAGTAGGGAGACTGGCGGATACGAGCAGTACTTC
CTSSRETGGYEQYF
>-|TRBJ2-1|-|TRBV5-1
TGCGCCAGCATCATGGAATTCCAACCCAATGAGCAGTTCTTC
CASIMEFQPNEQFF
>-|TRBJ2-1|-|TRBV12-3/TRBV12-4
TGTGCCAGCAGAAACCCCTGGGCTAACGGGAGAGATGAGCAATTCTTC
CASRNPWANGRDEQFF
>few|TRBJ1-3|TRBD1|TRBV30
TGTACCTGGAGGCTGACAGGGGATGGAAACACCATATATTTT
CTWRLTGDGNTIYF
>-|TRBJ2-1|-|TRBV11-2
TGTGCCAGCAGCTTTAACGGGCCAATCGACAATGAGCAGTTCTTT
CASSFNGPIDNEQFF
>-|TRBJ2-7|-|TRBV6-6
TGTGTCAGCAGCCGAGGCAGAGACGGACAGAATTTCTACGAGCAGTACTTC
CVSSRGRDGQNFYEQYF
>-|TRBJ2-6|-|TRBV4-2
TGTGCCAACAGACCCGGGACGGCTGGGACCAACGTCCTGACTTTC
CANRPGTAGTNVLTF
>-|TRBJ1-2|-|TRBV29-1
TGCAGCGGTCGACAGATCTATGGCTACGCCTTC
CSGRQIYGYAF
>many|TRBJ1-1|TRBD1|TRBV12-3/TRBV12-4
TGTGCCAGCAGCCCCCATCCTGGGACAGCGAACACTGAAGCTTTCTTT
CASSPHPGTANTEAFF
>-|TRBJ2-5|-|TRBV5-5
TGTGTCAGCAGCATGGGGTTGATCGGGACGGAGTACCAAGAGGCCCAGTACTTC
CVSSMGLIGTEYQEAQYF
>-|TRBJ2-7|-|TRBV29-1
TGCAGGGTTGAAGGGACCCGGTACGAGCAGTACTTC
CRVEGTRYEQYF
>-|TRBJ2-2|-|TRBV5-4
TGTGCCAGCACCTTGGGAGGTAGCGGAAGGACCGGTGAGCTGTTTTTT
CASTLGGSGRTGELFF
>-|TRBJ2-7|TRBD1|TRBV28
TGTGCCAGCAGTCCGTACGGGACAGAGGCTTCCTACGAGCAGTACTTC
CASSPYGTEASYEQYF
>many|TRBJ2-7|-|TRBV11-2
TGTGCCAGCAGCTTAGGGGCCCGCTGGGAGCAGTACTTC
CASSLGARWEQYF
>-|TRBJ2-7|-|TRBV28
TGTGCCAGCAGTTTACGGGGGCCCGTGAGGCAGTACTTC
CASSLRGPVRQYF
>-|TRBJ1-1|-|TRBV12-3/TRBV12-4
TGTGCCAGTAGTTTTTCAGAGGCAGCTGAAGCTTTCTTT
CASSFSEAAEAFF
>-|TRBJ2-5|-|TRBV4-1
TGCGCAAGCAGCTCTTCAGGAGGCCCCACTAGCAGCCAAGAGACCCAGTACTTC
CASSSSGGPTSSQETQYF
>-|TRBJ2-5|TRBD2|TRBV12-3/TRBV12-4
TGTGCCAGCAGTTTAAGCGGGGTAAACACCCAGTACTTC
CASSLSGVNTQYF
>-|TRBJ2-3|-|TRBV6-5
TGTGCCAACGGACCCCCCCCGTATTTT
CANGPPPYF
>few|TRBJ2-3|-|TRBV29-1
TGCAGCGTTGACGGGCCCGCAACGCAGTATTTC
CSVDGPATQYF